This is a list of T cell receptor beta chains from one sample in a study of a mutant IDH1 vaccine in newly diagnosed glioma. Their target antigens are unknown. The protocol was immunoSEQ multiplex PCR, while the TCRdb copy is restricted to in-frame clones and leaves out a portion. Of about 55,000 clones listed, around 80% are singletons. Sequencing used PBMCs, obtained from a glioma patient whose treatment included an IDH1 peptide vaccine. The receptors come from a woman in her thirties or forties with glioma. Some clones in this sample may be carry-over from other donors' samples. CDR3s include the opening cysteine and the closing phenylalanine or tryptophan. The order of the fields is clone size, D gene, J gene, V gene, CDR3 DNA, CDR3 protein. The D gene is left open where the match is weak. Clone size, where shown, is once, few, many, or a class for clones that have expanded.

- - TRBJ1-2 TRBV4-2 TGTGCCAGCAGCCCCCGGGGGGACTATGGCTACACCTTC CASSPRGDYGYTF
once - TRBJ1-1 TRBV10-3 TGTGCCATCAGTGGGGCCTATTGGGGGCACACTGAAGCTTTCTTT CAISGAYWGHTEAFF
few - TRBJ1-1 TRBV19 TGTGCCAGTAGGCATAGAGGGGAAGGGAGCACTGAAGCTTTCTTT CASRHRGEGSTEAFF
- TRBD1 TRBJ1-6 TRBV5-4 TGTGCCAGCAGCTTGGCCAAACAGGGGGCGAGGTCACCCCTCCACTTT CASSLAKQGARSPLHF
- TRBD2 TRBJ2-3 TRBV7-2 TGTGCCAGCAGCCCTTCAATAGCGGGGGGCACAGATACGCAGTATTTT CASSPSIAGGTDTQYF
- - TRBJ2-7 TRBV20-1 TGCAGTGCTCCCCTGACGGCGGAGCAGTACTTC CSAPLTAEQYF
medium-sized - TRBJ2-3 TRBV9 TGTGCCAGCAGCGACACAGATACGCAGTATTTT CASSDTDTQYF
- - TRBJ2-3 TRBV6-1 TGTGCCAGCAGTGATCGACCGGGGACAGATACGCAGTATTTT CASSDRPGTDTQYF
- TRBD2 TRBJ2-3 TRBV7-2 TGTGCCAGCAGCTTGAGACTAGCGGGTATCACAGATACGCAGTATTTT CASSLRLAGITDTQYF
once - TRBJ2-7 TRBV6-5 TGTGCCAGCAGTTATTGGTCCCGGGGGCCTAAGGACGAGCAGTACTTC CASSYWSRGPKDEQYF
- - TRBJ1-4 TRBV7-2 TGTGCCAGCAGCCCTCGGGGGGGGACGTCCCAGAAACTGTTTTTT CASSPRGGTSQKLFF
once - TRBJ1-2 TRBV6-5 TGTGCCAGCAGTTACAACGGAGCCCCTAACTATGGCTACACCTTC CASSYNGAPNYGYTF
- - TRBJ2-2 TRBV4-3 TGCGCCAGCAGCCAACTGAGGAACACCGGGGAGCTGTTTTTT CASSQLRNTGELFF
- - TRBJ1-4 TRBV18 TGTGCCAGCTCACCACCGCTTCAGGGTGGAAAACTGTTTTTT CASSPPLQGGKLFF
- - TRBJ1-1 TRBV21-1 TGTGCCAGCAGCCCCCCCCCGACAAAGAACACTGAAGCTTTCTTT CASSPPPTKNTEAFF
- - TRBJ2-3 TRBV9 TGTGCCAGCAGCGTACAGAGGGTCACAGATACGCAGTATTTT CASSVQRVTDTQYF
- - TRBJ1-5 TRBV4-1 TGCGCCAGCAGCCAGGGGGTTTCTAATCAGCCCCAGCATTTT CASSQGVSNQPQHF
- - TRBJ1-1 TRBV2 TGTGCCAGCAGTAAGACAATGAACACTGAAGCTTTCTTT CASSKTMNTEAFF
- - TRBJ1-4 TRBV15 TGTGCCACCAGCAGAGACAGGGCTTGGGATGAAAAACTGTTTTTT CATSRDRAWDEKLFF
- TRBD2 TRBJ2-7 TRBV4-3 TGCGCCAGCAGCCACGGGACTAGCGGAGGATCCTACGAGCAGTACTTC CASSHGTSGGSYEQYF
- TRBD1 TRBJ1-2 TRBV29-1 TGCAGCGCATGGGGACAGGGGGTGCATGGCTACACCTTC CSAWGQGVHGYTF
few - TRBJ1-3 TRBV7-9 TGTGCCAGCAGCCTTGGAAACACCATATATTTT CASSLGNTIYF
- - TRBJ2-7 TRBV5-4 TGTGCCAGCAGCTCCGAATGGGGGTCCTACGAGCAGTACTTC CASSSEWGSYEQYF
few TRBD1 TRBJ2-5 TRBV2 TGTGCCAGCAAGACTTACAGGGGTGGCGAGACCCAGTACTTC CASKTYRGGETQYF
- - TRBJ1-5 TRBV4-1 TGCGCCAGCAGCCAAGTCCCGGGCACTCAGCCCCAGCATTTT CASSQVPGTQPQHF
- - TRBJ2-5 TRBV5-8 TGTGCCAGCAGCTTGTTTGCAGGCCCTAAAGAGACCCAGTACTTC CASSLFAGPKETQYF
- TRBD1 TRBJ1-5 TRBV12-5 TGTGCTAGTGGTTTTTCTTCAGGGGGCGGTCAGCCCCAGCATTTT CASGFSSGGGQPQHF
- TRBD2 TRBJ2-2 TRBV5-1 TGCGCCAGCAGCCCCGGATGGGACTATGCGAACACCGGGGAGCTGTTTTTT CASSPGWDYANTGELFF
once - TRBJ2-7 TRBV18 TGTGCCAGCGCGCGCGGGGACAATAACTACGAGCAGTACTTC CASARGDNNYEQYF
- - TRBJ2-5 TRBV5-1 TGCGCCAGCAAACCCCCGGACGGAGTCAGGGGAGAGACCCAGTACTTC CASKPPDGVRGETQYF
- - TRBJ1-2 TRBV5-5 TGTGCCAGCAGCTTACCCGGGAAGAATGGCTACACCTTC CASSLPGKNGYTF
- - TRBJ2-5 TRBV18 TGTGCCAGCTCACCACCGGCGGAGACCCAGTACTTC CASSPPAETQYF
- - TRBJ1-5 TRBV2 TGTGCCAGCACAAGTACTGGGGGTAGCAATCAGCCCCAGCATTTT CASTSTGGSNQPQHF
few TRBD1 TRBJ1-2 TRBV11-2 TGCGCCAGCAGCTTATGGTCAGGGGGCTTCCCTAACTATGGCTACACCTTC CASSLWSGGFPNYGYTF
medium-sized TRBD2 TRBJ2-1 TRBV7-3 TGTGCCAGCAGCTTAAGGCGCGGGGGTCGGCCCAATGAGCAGTTCTTC CASSLRRGGRPNEQFF
- - TRBJ1-5 TRBV19 TGTGCCAGTAGGGGGGGTGGATATAATCAGCCCCAGCATTTT CASRGGGYNQPQHF
- TRBD1 TRBJ2-7 TRBV6-5 TGTGCCAGCAGTGGCCTGGACAGGGTGCACTACGAGCAGTACTTC CASSGLDRVHYEQYF
- - TRBJ2-7 TRBV4-1 TGCGCCAGCAGCCAAGAGTATGGTAACGAGCAGTACTTC CASSQEYGNEQYF
- - TRBJ1-2 TRBV4-3 TGCGCCAGCAGCCAAGATCCGCGGTTAGATGGCTACACCTTC CASSQDPRLDGYTF
few TRBD1 TRBJ1-2 TRBV7-2 TGTGCCAGCAGCTCACGGACAGGCGGCTATGGCTACACCTTC CASSSRTGGYGYTF
- - TRBJ1-5 TRBV4-1 TGCGCCAGCAGCCAAGTACCTAGGGACGGGTTAAAATCGCCCCAGCATTTT CASSQVPRDGLKSPQHF
few - TRBJ1-4 TRBV6-5 TGTGCCAGCAGTTTCGAGGGGGGGCAAAAACTGTTTTTT CASSFEGGQKLFF
- TRBD1 TRBJ2-2 TRBV2 TGTGCCAGCAGAGCACAGGGGGTTAACACCGGGGAGCTGTTTTTT CASRAQGVNTGELFF
- - TRBJ2-1 TRBV5-6 TGTGCCAGCAGCTTGGTGGCGGGGGTAGGGGGGGAGCAGTTCTTC CASSLVAGVGGEQFF
- - TRBJ1-6 TRBV5-1 TGCGCCAGCAGCGAGCCACAGAATTCACCCCTCCACTTT CASSEPQNSPLHF
once - TRBJ1-1 TRBV7-6 TGTGCCAGCAGCTTAGTAGGGGTGAGTGAAGCTTTCTTT CASSLVGVSEAFF
- - TRBJ2-5 TRBV6-1 TGTGCCAGCAGTGAAAGGGGGGTTGAGACCCAGTACTTC CASSERGVETQYF
- - TRBJ1-2 TRBV19 TGTGCCAGTAGCCAGCTGGGAGGAGACGGCTACACCTTC CASSQLGGDGYTF
few - TRBJ1-1 TRBV11-2 TGTGCCAGCAGCTTATGGTCCGGGGCGGTCTTGAGGACTGAAGCTTTCTTT CASSLWSGAVLRTEAFF
- - TRBJ2-3 TRBV2 TGTGCCAGCAGTGTGGTTCCTACGCAGTATTTT CASSVVPTQYF
- - TRBJ1-1 TRBV2 TGTGCCAGCCTCAAGGAAGAGAACACTGAAGCTTTCTTT CASLKEENTEAFF
- TRBD2 TRBJ2-3 TRBV9 TGTGCCAGCAGCGTAAGGGCTAGCGGGGCCTCAGATACGCAGTATTTT CASSVRASGASDTQYF